This T cell receptor beta chain appears in the sequencing data of a study of T cells in tumors after PD-1 blockade. V was shortened by 8 bases and J by 7 bases, with 14 bases between the two germline ends. CDR1 and CDR2 (germline): SGHTA, FQGTGA. The length of the CDR3 is 13 residues. The data were produced by immunoSEQ multiplex PCR, yet TCRdb's version contains in-frame clones alone and is incomplete. The sample carries some 47,000 clones, about four fifths recorded once. The sample in question was PBMCs, obtained before anti-PD-1 treatment. The sequence was collected from a human donor with basal cell carcinoma. The genes are TRBV7-3 and TRBJ1-4; D is unclear. CDR3 bases: TGTGCCAGCGCGGCGGGAGAGGGTGAAAAACTGTTTTTT. Translating it yields CASAAGEGEKLFF. The full variable domain, with the rest looked up from reference TRBV7-3 and TRBJ1-4, is GAGVSQTPSNKVTEKGKYVELRCDPISGHTALYWYRQSLGQGPEFLIYFQGTGAADDSGLPNDRFFAVRPEGSVSTLKIQRTERGDSAVYLCASAAGEGEKLFFGSGTQLSVL.